The 15 T cell receptor beta chains in this list originate from one sample, sequenced in a study of T cell changes during pregnancy in multiple sclerosis (dated by TCRdb to about 2019). Receptors were amplified or captured by the immunoSEQ multiplex PCR assay. Held by TCRdb, this immuneACCESS table contains in-frame sequences only and omits some clones. Under half of the omission traces to an unresolved V gene where checked; the cause of the rest is unknown. The sample records 35,000 to 55,000 clones, around 92% of which are singletons. Clones ranked in the top ten supply less than 2.5% of the sample. The sequencing used peripheral blood, collected in the third trimester of pregnancy. All receptors derive from a female donor with multiple sclerosis, enrolled in a pregnancy study.

The rearrangement uses TRBV4-1 and TRBJ1-2; D perhaps matches TRBD1 (6 bases). Germline V lookup: CDR1 MGHRA, CDR2 YSYEKL. The CDR3 consists of 16 residues. Deletions cut 1 base from V and 0 bases from J, with 12 bases between. For the CDR3, the DNA is TGCGCCAGCAGCCAAGTTTCCCCAGGGGCTAACTATGGCTACACCTTC. Its translation is CASSQVSPGANYGYTF.

The chain is built from TRBV7-2 and TRBJ2-5; D may be TRBD2 (7 bases). The V gene's germline CDR1 is SGHTA and CDR2 FQGNSA. The CDR3 is 14 residues long. V was clipped by 4 bases and J by 7 bases, with 16 bases between them. The CDR3 sequence: CASSSLGGGGTQYF. CDR3 DNA: TGTGCCAGCAGCTCTTTAGGGGGGGGTGGGACCCAGTACTTC. The full variable domain, with the rest looked up from reference TRBV7-2 and TRBJ2-5, is GAGVSQSPSNKVTEKGKDVELRCDPISGHTALYWYRQSLGQGLEFLIYFQGNSAPDKSGLPSDRFSAERTGGSVSTLTIQRTQQEDSAVYLCASSSLGGGGTQYFGPGTRLLVL.

This chain uses TRBV18 with TRBJ2-7, with D tentatively TRBD1 (6 bases). Germline V gene data show CDR1 as KGHSH and CDR2 as LQKENI. The CDR3 runs to 14 residues. V dropped 4 bases and J dropped 0 bases, with 10 bases sitting between them. This chain's CDR3 is CASSRTDSSYEQYF. The CDR3 DNA reads TGTGCCAGCTCACGGACAGACAGCTCCTACGAGCAGTACTTC.

In DNA, the CDR3 is TGTGCCAGCAGTACCGGGGGCGGGAGCTCCTACAATGAGCAGTTCTTC. This codes for CASSTGGGSSYNEQFF. This chain connects TRBV6-6 to TRBJ2-1; a weak D match, TRBD2 (7 bases). Trimming left V 5 bases short and J 0 bases short, with 14 bases between. CDR1 MNHNY and CDR2 SVGAGI come from the germline V gene (reference sequence). The CDR3 length is 16 residues.

The V call is TRBV7-2, the J call TRBJ2-7; D may be TRBD1 (6 bases). The CDR3 totals 14 residues. Germline CDR1 and CDR2: SGHTA and FQGNSA. Trimming pared 1 base from V and 1 base from J, leaving 8 bases between. In nucleotides, the CDR3 is TGTGCCAGCAGCTTAGACCAGGGGTCCTACGAGCAGTACTTC. The encoded protein is CASSLDQGSYEQYF. Using reference TRBV7-2 and TRBJ2-7 for the parts outside the CDR3, the full variable domain is GAGVSQSPSNKVTEKGKDVELRCDPISGHTALYWYRQSLGQGLEFLIYFQGNSAPDKSGLPSDRFSAERTGGSVSTLTIQRTQQEDSAVYLCASSLDQGSYEQYFGPGTRLTVT.

This clone was seen a few times. Other nucleotide sequences in the sample specify the same CDR3. This chain uses TRBV6-1 with TRBJ2-5; 9 nucleotides match TRBD1. V was clipped by 5 bases and J by 5 bases; unmatched bases: 3. This CDR3 has 13 residues. Per germline, CDR1 MNHNS and CDR2 SASEGT. CDR3 protein: CASSRDRDETQYF. CDR3 sequence (DNA): TGTGCCAGCAGTAGGGACAGGGACGAGACCCAGTACTTC.

This chain joins TRBV14 and TRBJ2-7, with D possibly matching TRBD2 (5 bases). The germline CDR1 and CDR2 sequences are SGHDN and FVKESK. CDR3 length: 15 amino acids. V was pared by 0 bases and J by 1 base, with 10 bases between. The CDR3 DNA is TGTGCCAGCAGCCAAGATCAGCGGAGGTCCTACGAGCAGTACTTC. Translated, it gives CASSQDQRRSYEQYF. Combining the CDR3 with reference TRBV14 and TRBJ2-7 gives the whole variable domain EAGVTQFPSHSVIEKGQTVTLRCDPISGHDNLYWYRRVMGKEIKFLLHFVKESKQDESGMPNNRFLAERTGGTYSTLKVQPAELEDSGVYFCASSQDQRRSYEQYFGPGTRLTVT.

The chain has TRBV7-8 and TRBJ2-3; 14 bases agree with TRBD2. The CDR3 runs to 19 residues. Germline CDR1 reads SGHVS; CDR2 reads FQNEAQ. V dropped 1 base and J dropped 4; count of bases not matched to a gene: 10. CDR3 DNA sequence: TGTGCCAGCAGCTTAGGACTAGCGGGAGGGACTTTCCGCGCAGATACGCAGTATTTT. Translating gives CASSLGLAGGTFRADTQYF.

This chain links TRBV4-1 with TRBJ2-1; TRBD2 agrees at 10 bases. CDR3 length equals 15 residues. Germline loops: CDR1 MGHRA, CDR2 YSYEKL. V was clipped by 4 bases and J by 7 bases; unmatched bases: 7. DNA of the CDR3: TGCGCCAGCAGCCTCCTAGCGGGAGTGCTGAATGAGCAGTTCTTC. Amino acid sequence: CASSLLAGVLNEQFF.

The chain uses TRBV30 and TRBJ2-7, with 11 positions matching TRBD2. The germline V gene encodes CDR1 GTSNPN and CDR2 SVGIG (reference sequence). V was pared by 1 base and J by 4 bases, with 15 bases of the junction left unmatched. CDR3 length equals 18 residues. In DNA, the CDR3 is TGTGCCTGGAGTGACCCGCCACCGACTAGCGGGACCGGGTACGAGCAGTACTTC. As protein: CAWSDPPPTSGTGYEQYF.

The chain employs TRBV7-2 and TRBJ1-5, with D maybe TRBD1 (6 bases). Germline CDR1 and CDR2: SGHTA and FQGNSA. The CDR3 consists of 16 residues. V lost 4 bases and J lost 4, with 17 bases in between. The CDR3 loop is CASSSAPGTQNQPQHF. CDR3 sequence (DNA): TGTGCCAGCAGCTCCGCCCCCGGGACACAAAATCAGCCCCAGCATTTT.

The chain links TRBV2 to TRBJ2-1, with 9 bases fitting TRBD2. The germline gives CDR1 SNHLY, CDR2 FYNNEI. The CDR3 length is 15 residues. V shed 8 bases and J 9 bases; nucleotides not matched to a gene: 14. The CDR3 sequence is CASDLSAGGTGEQFF. In DNA form, the CDR3 reads TGTGCCAGCGATTTATCAGCGGGAGGAACGGGTGAGCAGTTCTTC.

The chain links TRBV9 to TRBJ2-6; D unresolved. The ends were cut back, 4 bases at V and 7 bases at J, with 12 bases in the middle. The V gene's germline CDR1 is SGDLS and CDR2 YYNGEE. The CDR3 length is 14 residues. DNA for the CDR3: TGTGCCAGCAGCCCCCGACGAGGAGCCAACGTCCTGACTTTC. It codes for CASSPRRGANVLTF.

Here the CDR3 DNA reads TGCGCCAGCAGCTTCCCCGCAGCGGGAGATCAAGAGACCCAGTACTTC. Amino acids: CASSFPAAGDQETQYF. The V call is TRBV5-1, the J call TRBJ2-5; 8 positions match TRBD2. The V gene end was trimmed by 2 bases and the J gene end by 2 bases; junction bases not matched to a gene: 8. Germline CDR1 SGHRS, CDR2 YFSETQ. There are 16 residues in the CDR3.

The V and J genes are TRBV21-1 and TRBJ2-3; TRBD1 was called by the table and not checked on the DNA. TRBV21-1 is listed as a pseudogene. The CDR3 totals 18 residues. The CDR3: CASSKAKYRVRGTDTQYF. The CDR3 bases are TGTGCCAGCAGCAAGGCAAAATACAGGGTGAGGGGGACAGATACGCAGTATTTT.